The sequence of this T cell receptor (beta chain) was determined in a study of response to subunit inactivated influenza vaccine. Whole-study findings and limits: Few new T cells, the authors suggested, are recruited by each seasonal influenza vaccination.

This clonotype has ten or more counts. The target antigen is unknown. TCRdb called the RT-PCR reads again in MiXCR, with one record for every CDR3 protein. Of approximately 230,000 distinct CDR3 sequences listed, about 12% were seen once; the top ten hold 7.8%. Trimming cost V 4 bases and J 0 bases, with 15 bases left between them. Germline V CDR1 and CDR2: LGHNA, YNFKEQ. CDR3 size: 17 residues. The sequencing used non-naive T cells sorted from PBMCs, collected about 14 days before vaccination. This sequence joins TRBV4-2 and TRBJ1-4; no definite D call. The receptor was derived from a man over 45 who received an inactivated influenza vaccine. This CDR3 is CASSLLAGHSTNEKLFF. Written as DNA, the CDR3 is TGTGCCAGCAGCCTCCTGGCCGGGCATTCAACTAATGAAAAACTGTTTTTT.